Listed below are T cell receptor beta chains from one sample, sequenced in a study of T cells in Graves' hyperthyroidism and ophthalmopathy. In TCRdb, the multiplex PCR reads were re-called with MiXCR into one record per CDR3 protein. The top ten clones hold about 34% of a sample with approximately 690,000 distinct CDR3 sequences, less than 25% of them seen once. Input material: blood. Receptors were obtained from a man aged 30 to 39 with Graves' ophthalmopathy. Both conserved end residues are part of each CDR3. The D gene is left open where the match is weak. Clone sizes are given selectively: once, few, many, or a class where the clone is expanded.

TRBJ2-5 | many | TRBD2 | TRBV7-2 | TGTGCCAGCAGCCCCGGGACTAGGACGGAGACCCAGTACTTC | CASSPGTRTETQYF
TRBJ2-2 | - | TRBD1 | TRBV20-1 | TGCAGTGCTAGACCCCCCGGGACAGGGGGCATCACCGGGGAGCTGTTTTTT | CSARPPGTGGITGELFF
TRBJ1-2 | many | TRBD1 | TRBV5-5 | TGTGCCAGCAGAGGACAGGGGGCGGACTATGGCTACACCTTC | CASRGQGADYGYTF
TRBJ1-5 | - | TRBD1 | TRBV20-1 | TGCGGTGGTCGACAGGGATTTAGCAATCAGCCCCAGCATTTT | CGGRQGFSNQPQHF
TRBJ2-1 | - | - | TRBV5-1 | TGCGCCAGCAGCTTGGCCTTGACACCCAATGAGCAGTTCTTC | CASSLALTPNEQFF
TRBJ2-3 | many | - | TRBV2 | TGTGCCAGCCCCGAGGGCAAAATAACAGATACGCAGTATTTT | CASPEGKITDTQYF
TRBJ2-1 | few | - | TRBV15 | TGTGCCACCAGCAGAGATAGAAGGCTAGCCGTTTACAATGAGCAGTTCTTC | CATSRDRRLAVYNEQFF
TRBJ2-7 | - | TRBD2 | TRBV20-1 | TGCAGTGCTAGAGATATGGCGGGAGGGATCGAGCAGTACTTC | CSARDMAGGIEQYF
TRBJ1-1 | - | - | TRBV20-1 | TGCAGCCCCACCACTGAAGCTTTCTTT | CSPTTEAFF
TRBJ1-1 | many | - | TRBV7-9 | TGTGCCAGCAGCTTAATGACAGGAGGGACGAACACTGAAGCTTTCTTT | CASSLMTGGTNTEAFF
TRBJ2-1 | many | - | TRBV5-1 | TGCGCCAGCAGCTTGGTAAGCGCCCCCTACAATGAGCAGTTCTTC | CASSLVSAPYNEQFF
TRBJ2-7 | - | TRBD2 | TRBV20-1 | TGCAGTGCTAGAGACGGGACTAGTTTATACGAGCAGTACTTC | CSARDGTSLYEQYF
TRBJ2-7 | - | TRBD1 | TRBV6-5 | TGTGCCAGCAGTTACTCTACCGGGACAGGGGGCTTTTACGAGCAGTACTTC | CASSYSTGTGGFYEQYF
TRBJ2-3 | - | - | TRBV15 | TGTGCCACCAGCAGAGTGGGGGCAGATACGCAGTATTTT | CATSRVGADTQYF
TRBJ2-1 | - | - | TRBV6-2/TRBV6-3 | TGTGCCAGCGGTCTGAGGTTCAATGAGCAGTTCTTC | CASGLRFNEQFF
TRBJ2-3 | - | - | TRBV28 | TGTGCCAGCAGTTTGTGGGGGTCCCCCACAGATACGCAGTATTTT | CASSLWGSPTDTQYF
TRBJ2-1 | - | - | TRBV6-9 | TGTGCCAGCAGTTGGCAGGGCCAATACAATGAGCAGTTCTTC | CASSWQGQYNEQFF
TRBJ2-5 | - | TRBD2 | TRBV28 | TGTGCCAGCAGTTCTACGACTAGCGGGAATGGGGAGACCCAGTACTTC | CASSSTTSGNGETQYF
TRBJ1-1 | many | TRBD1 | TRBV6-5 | TGTGCCAGCAGCTACCGACAGGGTGGGACTGAAGCTTTCTTT | CASSYRQGGTEAFF
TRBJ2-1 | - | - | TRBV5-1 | TGCGCCAGCAAGGACCGGGACTCACCTGACAATGAGCAGTTCTTC | CASKDRDSPDNEQFF
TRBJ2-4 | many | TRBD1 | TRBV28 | TGTGCCAGCAATCCGACAGGGCGCAAAAACATTCAGTACTTC | CASNPTGRKNIQYF
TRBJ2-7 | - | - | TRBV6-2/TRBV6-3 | TGTGCCAGCAGCTGGGACTACGAGCAGTACTTC | CASSWDYEQYF
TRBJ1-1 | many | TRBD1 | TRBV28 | TGTGCCAGCAGTTCCCCGGGACAGCTGAACACTGAAGCTTTCTTT | CASSSPGQLNTEAFF
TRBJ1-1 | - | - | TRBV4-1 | TGCGCCAGCAGCCAAGATCTGGGTCCCCAAGAAGCTTTCTTT | CASSQDLGPQEAFF
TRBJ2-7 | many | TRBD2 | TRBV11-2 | TGTGCCAGCAGCCCCGTTCGAGCGGGAAGCCGGTACGAGCAGTACTTC | CASSPVRAGSRYEQYF
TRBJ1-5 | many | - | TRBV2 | TGTGCCAGCAGGGTAGATGAGGGCCAGCCCCAGCATTTT | CASRVDEGQPQHF
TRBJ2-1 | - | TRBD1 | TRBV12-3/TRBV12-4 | TGTGCCAGCAGCTTAGATGGGACAGTCTACAATGAGCAGTTCTTC | CASSLDGTVYNEQFF
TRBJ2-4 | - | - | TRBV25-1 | TGTGCCAGCAGTGACCCGGGACTGGATCTAAACATTCAGTACTTC | CASSDPGLDLNIQYF
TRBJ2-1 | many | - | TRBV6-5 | TGTGCCAGCAGTTACTCGGCCGGGACTGTCAATGAGCAGTTCTTC | CASSYSAGTVNEQFF
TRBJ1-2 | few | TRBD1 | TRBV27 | TGTGCCAGCACTGACCGGACAGGTCTCGGATATGGCTACACCTTC | CASTDRTGLGYGYTF
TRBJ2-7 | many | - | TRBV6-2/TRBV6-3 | TGTGCCAGCAGTTACCAGAACGAGCAGTACTTC | CASSYQNEQYF
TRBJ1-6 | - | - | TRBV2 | TGTGCCAACAGAGTGATGGGAAATTCACCCCTCCACTTT | CANRVMGNSPLHF
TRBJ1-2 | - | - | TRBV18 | TGTGCCAGCTCACCACTCGAGGCAGCCAACTATGGCTACACCTTC | CASSPLEAANYGYTF
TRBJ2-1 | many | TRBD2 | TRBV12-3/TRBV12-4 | TGTGCCAGCAGTTTGGGGACTAGCGGGAGGGTCGATGAGCAGTTCTTC | CASSLGTSGRVDEQFF
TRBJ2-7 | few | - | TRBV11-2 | TGTGCCAGCAGCTTATTCCACCCCCCAACCTACGAGCAGTACTTC | CASSLFHPPTYEQYF
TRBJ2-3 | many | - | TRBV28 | TGTGCCAGCAGTGGCCCGGGATACAGCACAGATACGCAGTATTTT | CASSGPGYSTDTQYF
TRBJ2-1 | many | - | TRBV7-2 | TGTGCCAGCAGCTCATACAGGCCCCCTCATCTGGAGCAGTTCTTC | CASSSYRPPHLEQFF
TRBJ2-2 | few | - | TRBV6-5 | TGTGCCAGCAGTTACGGGCAGGTGACGACCGGGGAGCTGTTTTTT | CASSYGQVTTGELFF
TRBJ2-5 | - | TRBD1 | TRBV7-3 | TGTGCCAGCAGCTCAACAGGGGGGATTGGCCAAGAGACCCAGTACTTC | CASSSTGGIGQETQYF
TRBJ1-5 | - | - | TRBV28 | TGTGCCAGCAGTAGAGGGTTATCCATTCAGCCCCAGCATTTT | CASSRGLSIQPQHF